The entry below describes one T cell receptor beta chain. Its cognate antigen is unknown. Repertoires were generated with immunoSEQ multiplex PCR, while TCRdb's copy carries only in-frame clones and drops some. This sample carries 35,000 to 45,000 clones, roughly 84% of them seen once, and the ten largest clones take 1% to 1.5%. This specimen belongs to a study of CD4 T cells in relation to SARS-CoV-2 and coronaviruses. Study details: After 10 days of antigen culture, PBMC TCR beta CDR3s were sequenced. General study findings and limits: In roughly two thirds of donors, memory CD4+ clonotypes crossrecognized SARS-CoV-2 and at least one common cold coronavirus spike.

The CDR3 has 13 amino acids. The V gene end was trimmed by 2 bases and the J gene end by 7 bases; junction bases not matched to a gene: 3. Germline CDR1 and CDR2: SGHDT and YYEEEE. Sorted naive or memory CD4+ cells met CEF peptides for about 10 days. The chain is built from TRBV5-6 and TRBJ1-2, with TRBD1 identical over 9 bases. Sequencing was done on a sample of naive CD4+ T cells from PBMCs, cultured in vitro. The subset: naive CD4+ T cells isolated by negative enrichment. This TCR was sampled from an adult with COVID-19. CDR3 residues: CASSLQGAFGYTF. CDR3 sequence (DNA): TGTGCCAGCAGCTTACAGGGGGCTTTTGGCTACACCTTC.